This T cell receptor (beta chain) was recorded in a study of OX40 agonist ivuxolimab in advanced cancers. Study at large: Dose-escalation subjects each had hepatocellular carcinoma, melanoma, renal cell or head and neck cancer. Previous treatment with anti-PD-1, anti-PD-L1 or anti-CTLA-4 therapy was allowed; 30% to 50% had received some.

Germline values: CDR1 SGHNT, CDR2 YENEEA. V lost 3 bases, J lost 5 bases, and 10 bases stayed unmatched. This CDR3 region has 17 residues. As regards this clone: Its antigen is unidentified.

This table comes from immunoSEQ multiplex PCR, and its TCRdb copy is limited to in-frame clones, with some not included. Of about 64,000 clones in the sample, about 85% were seen once. Broader study findings: The 0.1-3.0 mg/kg partial responders had among the lowest clonal expansion. Mean expanded clone counts were higher in CD8+ than CD4+ T cells.

This receptor was identified in an adult with an advanced solid tumor such as melanoma, head and neck, liver or kidney cancer. This chain connects TRBV11-3 to TRBJ2-7, with 13 bases matching TRBD2. Sample: CD4+ or CD8+ T cells sorted from blood, taken in a trial of the OX40 agonist ivuxolimab. CDR3 bases: TGTGCCAGCAGCTTTCCGGGACTAGCGGGACCCAAAAACGAGCAGTACTTC. Translated, it gives CASSFPGLAGPKNEQYF.